What follows is one T cell receptor (beta chain) and its context. Its antigen is still unknown. The data are from a study of PD-1 blockade in classical Hodgkin lymphoma. As for the study in general: Nivolumab was administered to patients intravenously at 3 mg/kg every 2 weeks. Findings and caveats of the study: It was CD4+ TCR diversity, not CD8+, that rose significantly by C4D1. For complete responders, baseline diversity was comparable to that of newly diagnosed patients.

Autologous stem cell transplantation was followed by relapse in every patient, and brentuximab vedotin exposure varied. The data were produced by immunoSEQ multiplex PCR, yet TCRdb's version contains in-frame clones alone and is incomplete. The sample gives tens of thousands of clones, approximately 87% of which show up once; roughly 22% is in the top ten. The sample here was peripheral blood mononuclear cells (PBMCs), taken before the second cycle of nivolumab. This TCR derives from a human donor with classical Hodgkin lymphoma.

The CDR3 sequence: CASSRGTGRAFF. CDR3 coding DNA: TGTGCCAGCAGTCGCGGGACAGGTCGGGCTTTCTTT. V gene TRBV28 combines with J gene TRBJ1-1; 8 nucleotides agree with TRBD1. Germline-derived CDR1 and CDR2 are MDHEN and SYDVKM. This CDR3 has 12 amino acids. Unmatched junction bases numbered 7, after V lost 5 bases and J lost 11 bases.